Below are 26 T cell receptor beta chains sequenced from a single sample in a study of identical twins. One entry per CDR3 protein, called by TCRdb with MiXCR from the 5' RACE reads. Counted here are about 470,000 distinct CDR3 sequences, more than 20% occurring once; the ten biggest clones make up over 2.5%. These data were also reused for a study on T cells expressing NK-cell markers.

Sequenced input: CD4+ T cells sorted from blood. These receptor sequences come from a woman between 18 and 29 years old in good health.

This clonotype showed up many times. This sequence joins TRBV14 and TRBJ1-2; tentatively, D is TRBD1 (6 bases). From germline, CDR1 is SGHDN and CDR2 FVKESK. V lost 1 base, J lost 6 bases, and 9 bases lay in between. CDR3 length equals 13 residues. The CDR3 DNA reads as TGTGCCAGCAGCCAAGCCAGGGGCCATGGCTACACCTTC. This translates into CASSQARGHGYTF.

This clonotype was observed at least ten times. The V and J genes are TRBV12-3 or TRBV12-4 and TRBJ1-5; 7 bases agree with TRBD1. The CDR3 sequence is 14 residues long. V lost 7 bases and J lost 1; bases outside the gene matches: 4. CDR3 nucleotides: TGTGCCAGCAACGACAGGGCGAGCAATCAGCCCCAGCATTTT. This sequence encodes CASNDRASNQPQHF.

The chain is built from TRBV5-1 and TRBJ2-7; either TRBD1 or TRBD2 may fit D (5 bases each). V lost 0 bases and J lost 6, with 7 bases in between. The CDR3 is made up of 12 amino acids. Germline loops: CDR1 SGHRS, CDR2 YFSETQ. CDR3 DNA sequence: TGCGCCAGCAGCTTGGCTGGGGGCGAGCAGTACTTC. Its translation is CASSLAGGEQYF.

The V gene is TRBV20-1, the J gene TRBJ2-1; 8 bases fit TRBD2. Germline-derived CDR1 and CDR2 are DFQATT and SNEGSKA (reference sequence). Germline trimming cut 3 bases from V and 6 bases from J; bases unmatched to any gene: 7. The CDR3 consists of 14 residues. The chain's CDR3 is CSASGGLVPNEQFF. DNA for the CDR3: TGCAGTGCTAGTGGGGGACTAGTGCCCAATGAGCAGTTCTTC.

This clonotype was seen more than once but under ten times. V gene TRBV20-1 combines with J gene TRBJ2-7, with 11 nucleotides matching TRBD2. Germline V gene data show CDR1 as DFQATT and CDR2 as SNEGSKA (reference sequence). Losses at the gene ends were 1 base for V and 4 bases for J; bases not matched to a gene: 9. This CDR3 spans 16 amino acids. The CDR3 here is CSARAHLAGGQYEQYF. The CDR3 DNA reads as TGCAGTGCTAGAGCCCATCTAGCGGGAGGTCAGTACGAGCAGTACTTC.

This clonotype was found once. The rearrangement uses TRBV20-1 and TRBJ2-3; 10 bases match TRBD2. Germline-derived CDR1 and CDR2 are DFQATT and SNEGSKA (reference sequence). The CDR3 contains 15 residues. The trim removed 6 bases at V and 4 bases at J, leaving 10 bases unmatched. For the CDR3, the DNA is TGCAGTGCATCGAAAAGCGGGAGGGTTGCAGATACGCAGTATTTT. Translating gives CSASKSGRVADTQYF.

The table lists this clonotype with many counts. The V gene is TRBV2, the J gene TRBJ2-1, with TRBD2 identical over 8 bases. The germline gives CDR1 SNHLY, CDR2 FYNNEI. The CDR3 consists of 15 residues. Trimming cost V 4 bases and J 6 bases; bases outside gene matches: 8. Here the CDR3 DNA reads TGTGCCAGCAGTGCCGAGCGGGAGATAAGCAATGAGCAGTTCTTC. Translation: CASSAEREISNEQFF.

The rearrangement joins TRBV12-3 or TRBV12-4 to TRBJ2-5; 9 nucleotides agree with TRBD1. V was clipped by 6 bases and J by 5 bases; unmatched bases: 10. This CDR3 is built from 15 residues. The DNA for the CDR3 is TGTGCCAGCAGGACACGAACAGGGGGCGTCGAGACCCAGTACTTC. Translating it yields CASRTRTGGVETQYF.

This clonotype was seen only a few times. This chain uses TRBV10-3 with TRBJ2-3; a weak D match, TRBD2 (6 bases). Per the germline V gene, CDR1 is ENHRY and CDR2 is SYGVKD. V lost 10 bases and J lost 0, with 11 bases in between. The length of the CDR3 is 13 residues. The CDR3 DNA follows: TGTGCCACACGGGACTTAAGCACAGATACGCAGTATTTT. Its translation: CATRDLSTDTQYF.

This clonotype was counted at least ten times. The chain carries TRBV12-3 or TRBV12-4 and TRBJ2-1, with 8 bases identical to TRBD2. The junction had 7 bases not matched to a gene; V was cut back by 6 bases and J by 3 bases. The CDR3 loop spans 15 amino acids. CDR3 amino acids: CASSPTSGLYNEQFF. The CDR3 region has the DNA TGTGCCAGCAGCCCCACTAGCGGACTCTACAATGAGCAGTTCTTC.

This clonotype came up many times. This chain joins TRBV11-2 and TRBJ1-2; possible D gene TRBD1, 5 bases. The germline V gene has CDR1 SGHAT and CDR2 FQNNGV. Trimming removed 0 bases from V and 0 bases from J, with 8 bases in between. This CDR3 contains 15 residues. DNA of the CDR3: TGTGCCAGCAGCTTAGAGACAGCAGCTAACTATGGCTACACCTTC. This codes for CASSLETAANYGYTF.

The chain carries TRBV28 and TRBJ2-5; 12 nucleotides line up with TRBD1. CDR1 and CDR2 from the germline V gene are MDHEN and SYDVKM. This CDR3 is 14 amino acids long. V was clipped by 4 bases and J by 4 bases; unmatched bases: 1. CDR3 protein: CASSWDRGRETQYF. CDR3 DNA sequence: TGTGCCAGCAGTTGGGACAGGGGGCGAGAGACCCAGTACTTC.

V gene TRBV6-5 combines with J gene TRBJ1-2; 7 positions match TRBD1. The CDR3 consists of 14 residues. The V gene end was trimmed by 6 bases and the J gene end by 2 bases; junction bases not matched to a gene: 6. Germline V gene lookup returns CDR1 MNHEY and CDR2 SVGAGI. For the CDR3, the DNA is TGTGCCAGCAGCTTACTCAGGGGGAACTATGGCTACACCTTC. Its translation: CASSLLRGNYGYTF.

At least ten counts were recorded for this clonotype. CDR3 bases: TGCGCCAGCAGCTTGGAAGCCGGGGAGCTGTTTTTT. Translation gives CASSLEAGELFF. This chain uses TRBV5-1 with TRBJ2-2; D not resolved. Per the germline V gene, CDR1 is SGHRS and CDR2 is YFSETQ. The CDR3 has 12 residues. The V gene lost 0 bases and the J gene lost 6 bases, with 3 bases spanning the gap. The complete variable domain, with remaining parts taken from reference TRBV5-1 and TRBJ2-2, reads KAGVTQTPRYLIKTRGQQVTLSCSPISGHRSVSWYQQTPGQGLQFLFEYFSETQRNKGNFPGRFSGRQFSNSRSEMNVSTLELGDSALYLCASSLEAGELFFGEGSRLTVL.

The genes are TRBV3-1 and TRBJ2-3, with 9 nucleotides matching TRBD2. J gave up 0 bases and V 2 bases, and 12 bases lay outside the gene matches. The CDR3 runs to 19 residues. CDR1 is LGHDT, CDR2 YNNKEL, per germline (reference sequence). The CDR3 DNA reads TGTGCCAGCAGCCAATACACGTCCGGGACTAGCCCTAGCACAGATACGCAGTATTTT. Its protein is CASSQYTSGTSPSTDTQYF.

J is TRBJ1-1 and V is TRBV9; D call uncertain. The ends were cut back, 3 bases at V and 11 bases at J, with 14 bases in the middle. CDR1 and CDR2 (germline): SGDLS, YYNGEE. The CDR3 has 12 residues. CDR3 nucleotides: TGTGCCAGCAGCGCGGATTTAAGTGAGGCTTTCTTT. It codes for CASSADLSEAFF.

This clonotype has just a few counts. The V call is TRBV12-3 or TRBV12-4, the J call TRBJ1-5; weak D call: TRBD1 (5 bases). V lost 4 bases to trimming and J lost 1 base, with 11 bases between them. This CDR3 contains 15 residues. The CDR3 coding sequence is TGTGCCAGCAGTTGGGGACCGGGGAGCAATCAGCCCCAGCATTTT. This sequence encodes CASSWGPGSNQPQHF.

The CDR3: CASSPTGGLAREQFF. The CDR3 region has the DNA TGTGCCAGCAGTCCCACGGGGGGCCTGGCGCGAGAGCAGTTCTTC. The chain carries TRBV6-1 and TRBJ2-1, with D maybe TRBD2 (7 bases). Per the germline V gene, CDR1 is MNHNS and CDR2 is SASEGT. Trimming pared 5 bases from V and 10 bases from J, leaving 21 bases between. The CDR3 spans 15 residues.

This clonotype was counted a few times. The V and J genes are TRBV5-1 and TRBJ1-1; tentative D call: TRBD1 (5 bases). This CDR3 has 14 amino acids. With 7 bases removed from V and 6 bases from J, the gap between germline ends came to 19 bases. Germline V gene sequence: CDR1 SGHRS, CDR2 YFSETQ. The CDR3 loop is CASGTDSFGSEAFF. CDR3 bases: TGCGCCAGCGGAACTGACAGTTTCGGGTCTGAAGCTTTCTTT.

This clonotype was counted between two and nine times. The J gene is TRBJ2-1, the V gene TRBV7-3, with D maybe TRBD1 (6 bases). This CDR3 has 15 amino acids. Germline lookup yields CDR1 SGHTA and CDR2 FQGTGA. V was shortened by 2 bases and J by 6 bases, with 14 bases between the two germline ends. The CDR3 region is CASSLSPGVFNEQFF. Written as DNA, the CDR3 is TGTGCCAGCAGCTTATCCCCAGGGGTATTCAATGAGCAGTTCTTC.

The J gene is TRBJ2-7, the V gene TRBV6-1; D might be TRBD1 (6 bases). Germline V gene sequence: CDR1 MNHNS, CDR2 SASEGT. The V end was cut by 6 bases, the J end by 4 bases, with 19 bases between. This CDR3 has 15 residues. CDR3 sequence reads: CASRRTGTRLYEQYF. In DNA form, the CDR3 reads TGTGCCAGCAGGAGAACCGGGACAAGACTTTACGAGCAGTACTTC.

J is TRBJ1-1 and V is TRBV5-1, with D tentatively TRBD1 (5 bases). From germline, CDR1 is SGHRS and CDR2 YFSETQ. V lost 3 bases, J lost 3 bases, and 12 bases lay in between. CDR3 length equals 14 residues. This CDR3 reads CASSSQGDDTEAFF. The CDR3 DNA reads as TGCGCCAGCAGCTCCCAGGGCGATGACACTGAAGCTTTCTTT.

The chain carries TRBV20-1 and TRBJ2-7; D is unclear. CDR1 and CDR2 from the germline V gene are DFQATT and SNEGSKA (reference sequence). Between the trimmed V and J ends, which lost 5 bases and 7 bases, there was a span of 12 bases. The CDR3 extends over 11 amino acids. As DNA, the CDR3 is TGCAGTGCTTCCCCAGGCTGGGAGCAGTACTTC. Its translation: CSASPGWEQYF.

This chain joins TRBV3-1 and TRBJ2-5; no reliable D call. The germline gives CDR1 LGHDT, CDR2 YNNKEL (reference sequence). The CDR3 totals 12 residues. V lost 0 bases and J 5 bases, leaving 4 bases between the germline ends. CDR3 bases: TGTGCCAGCAGCCAAGATTACGAGACCCAGTACTTC. It codes for CASSQDYETQYF.

V is TRBV20-1 and J is TRBJ2-5; the match to TRBD2 covers 11 bases. This CDR3 region has 16 residues. CDR1 DFQATT and CDR2 SNEGSKA come from the germline V gene (reference sequence). Losses at the gene ends were 4 bases for V and 1 base for J; bases not matched to a gene: 8. Written as DNA, the CDR3 is TGCAGTGCTATCCCTACTAGCGGGGGACCCCAAGAGACCCAGTACTTC. Its protein product is CSAIPTSGGPQETQYF.

The chain joins TRBV29-1 to TRBJ2-5; 10 nucleotides match TRBD2. The V gene's germline CDR1 is SQVTM and CDR2 ANQGSEA. The CDR3 runs to 16 residues. V dropped 6 bases and J dropped 1; count of bases not matched to a gene: 11. This CDR3 reads CSVTGSGLAVQETQYF. The CDR3, as DNA: TGCAGCGTCACTGGGTCTGGACTAGCGGTCCAAGAGACCCAGTACTTC.